This TCR beta chain was profiled in a study of blood T cell repertoires in COVID-19. As processed by the authors: Reference gene primers were amplified, and this amplification served to estimate nucleated cell counts. The protocol was immunoSEQ multiplex PCR, while the TCRdb copy is restricted to in-frame clones and leaves out a portion. The V and J calls and clone size are taken from that table; D and trimming were inferred from the DNA. The sample has 300,000 to 350,000 clones, 70% to 90% seen once. Germline V lookup: CDR1 SGHVS, CDR2 FQNEAQ. The V and J ends lost 5 bases and 1 base respectively, with 8 bases between them. The CDR3 loop spans 13 amino acids.

This receptor was obtained from a man aged 25 to 40 who had recovered from COVID-19. The chain carries TRBV7-8 and TRBJ1-1; D is unresolved. The sequenced material came from PBMCs or T cells enriched from blood (not recorded which). The DNA of the CDR3 is TGTGCCAGCAGCCTATCAGGGAACACTGAAGCTTTCTTT. This gives the protein CASSLSGNTEAFF. The entire variable domain, with the rest obtained from reference TRBV7-8 and TRBJ1-1, is as follows: GAGVSQSPRYKVAKRGQDVALRCDPISGHVSLFWYQQALGQGPEFLTYFQNEAQLDKSGLPSDRFFAERPEGSVSTLKIQRTQQEDSAVYLCASSLSGNTEAFFGQGTRLTVV.